The 14 T cell receptor beta chains reported below all come from one sample, sequenced in a study of glioma-infiltrating T cells. Using RNA template, CDR3s of TCR alpha and beta were amplified with iRepertoire arm-PCR. From the multiplex PCR reads, TCRdb called clonotypes with MiXCR, one entry per CDR3 protein. Of approximately 110,000 distinct CDR3 sequences detected, 20% to 30% appear once; the ten largest clones hold about a third. Material: glioma tissue, nonneoplastic brain tissue, or PBMCs (not recorded which). Receptors were obtained from a human donor with low-grade glioma or glioblastoma, undergoing nonglioma brain surgery, or in good health (not recorded which).

Concerning this clonotype: Since a much larger clone is just one base distant, this may be a read error. The chain carries TRBV7-3 and TRBJ2-2, with D unresolved. The ends were cut back, 4 bases at V and 6 bases at J, with 9 bases in the middle. CDR1 and CDR2 (germline): SGHTA, FQGTGA. The CDR3 length is 13 residues. The CDR3 here is CASSSHGPGELFF. As DNA, the CDR3 is TGTGCCAGCAGCTCTCACGGTCCCGGGGAGCTGTTTTTT. Full variable domain (outside the CDR3, taken from reference TRBV7-3 and TRBJ2-2): GAGVSQTPSNKVTEKGKYVELRCDPISGHTALYWYRQSLGQGPEFLIYFQGTGAADDSGLPNDRFFAVRPEGSVSTLKIQRTERGDSAVYLCASSSHGPGELFFGEGSRLTVL.

The chain couples TRBV11-2 to TRBJ2-3; TRBD2 might be the D (6 bases). The CDR3 extends over 16 amino acids. Germline CDR1 SGHAT, CDR2 FQNNGV. Between the trimmed V and J ends, which lost 4 bases and 3 bases, there was a span of 17 bases. CDR3 nucleotides: TGTGCCAGCAGCTGGGGTAACGGGAGTACTACAGATACGCAGTATTTT. It encodes CASSWGNGSTTDTQYF.

Ten or more counts support this clonotype. V is TRBV7-2 and J is TRBJ2-1, with D maybe TRBD2 (6 bases). The germline gives CDR1 SGHTA, CDR2 FQGNSA. This CDR3 spans 14 amino acids. Trimming took 5 bases from V and 4 from J, leaving 12 bases between them. DNA for the CDR3: TGTGCCAGCAGCGGAGGGCCGAGGTACAATGAGCAGTTCTTC. Translation: CASSGGPRYNEQFF.

Note on this clonotype: Mismatch with germline at one junction end may stem from a read error. This sequence joins TRBV9 and TRBJ1-3; 7 bases fit TRBD1. Germline CDR1 is SGDLS and CDR2 is YYNGEE. This CDR3 is 15 amino acids long. The CDR3 region is CASSETGTSGDTIYF. The CDR3 region has the DNA TGTGCCAGCAGCGAGACAGGGACCTCTGGAGACACCATATATTTT.

In its sample, this clonotype was seen many times. The rearrangement joins TRBV6-1 to TRBJ1-3; tentative D call: TRBD1 (5 bases). CDR1 is MNHNS, CDR2 SASEGT, per germline. V dropped 5 bases and J dropped 0 bases, with 14 bases sitting between them. The CDR3 extends over 16 amino acids. In nucleotides, the CDR3 is TGTGCCAGCAGTCTTACAAGGGGAAACTCTGGAAACACCATATATTTT. Translation: CASSLTRGNSGNTIYF.

To note about this clonotype: This may be a read error: a much more frequent sequence differs by one nucleotide. The chain couples TRBV12-3 or TRBV12-4 to TRBJ1-5; 8 bases agree with TRBD1. The CDR3 is made up of 15 amino acids. After removal of 5 bases from V and 3 bases from J, the junction contained 6 bases not matched to a gene. The CDR3 sequence is CASSTRTGTNQPQHF. CDR3 DNA sequence: TGTGCCAGCAGTACGCGGACAGGGACCAATCAGCCCCAGCATTTT.

This clonotype was seen at least ten times. This chain joins TRBV6-1 and TRBJ2-5, with D possibly being TRBD1 (6 bases). With 6 bases removed from V and 5 bases from J, the gap between germline ends came to 13 bases. The CDR3 loop spans 13 amino acids. From germline, CDR1 is MNHNS and CDR2 SASEGT. Here the CDR3 DNA reads TGTGCCAGCAGGGACAGTTTAGGGGAGACCCAGTACTTC. Translated, it gives CASRDSLGETQYF.

This clonotype has ten or more counts. The V call is TRBV28, the J call TRBJ2-7, with D perhaps assigned TRBD1 or TRBD2 (5 bases each). Germline assignment: CDR1 MDHEN and CDR2 SYDVKM. V gave up 6 bases and J gave up 7 bases, with 34 bases separating them. This CDR3 spans 19 amino acids. DNA of the CDR3: TGTGCCAGCAGCCCATTGAACGAGACTCTAGTGGGGACCGATAAAGAGCAGTACTTC. Amino acids: CASSPLNETLVGTDKEQYF.

This clonotype was counted many times. This sequence joins TRBV6-5 and TRBJ2-5; D uncertain. From germline, CDR1 is MNHEY and CDR2 SVGAGI. V was shortened by 2 bases and J by 5 bases, with 3 bases between the two germline ends. The CDR3 has 11 amino acids. The CDR3 loop reads CASSYRETQYF. CDR3 DNA sequence: TGTGCCAGCAGTTACCGGGAGACCCAGTACTTC.

The chain employs TRBV6-2 or TRBV6-3 and TRBJ2-1; D is unclear. Germline V gene data show CDR1 as MNHEY and CDR2 as SVGEGT. V lost 0 bases and J 9 bases, leaving 18 bases between the germline ends. The CDR3 covers 16 residues. CDR3 sequence reads: CASSYSRNGRNSEQFF. CDR3 bases: TGTGCCAGCAGTTACTCTAGGAACGGACGGAATAGTGAGCAGTTCTTC.

This clonotype appeared many times. V gene TRBV6-1 combines with J gene TRBJ1-2, with D possibly matching TRBD1 (6 bases). The CDR3 covers 13 residues. Germline values: CDR1 MNHNS, CDR2 SASEGT. The V gene lost 5 bases and the J gene lost 4 bases, with 11 bases spanning the gap. The CDR3 nucleotides read TGTGCCAGCAGTCCCTGGACAGCCTATGGCTACACCTTC. It specifies CASSPWTAYGYTF.

This clonotype occurred many times. The CDR3 spells CASSFAREEQYF. The CDR3 DNA sequence: TGCGCCAGCAGCTTCGCCAGGGAGGAGCAGTACTTC. The chain carries TRBV5-1 and TRBJ2-7; D possibly matches TRBD1 or TRBD2 (5 bases each). The ends were cut back, 2 bases at V and 7 bases at J, with 10 bases in the middle. The CDR3 totals 12 residues. Looked up from germline, CDR1 is SGHRS and CDR2 is YFSETQ.

This clonotype was detected many times. Here the CDR3 reads CATSRDQETQYF. CDR3 nucleotides: TGTGCCACCAGCAGAGATCAAGAGACCCAGTACTTC. This rearrangement joins TRBV15 to TRBJ2-5; the D is unclear. The V end was cut by 0 bases, the J end by 2 bases, with 1 base between. CDR1 LNHNV and CDR2 YYDKDF come from the germline V gene (reference sequence). The CDR3 extends over 12 amino acids.

In this sample, this clonotype turned up a few times. The genes are TRBV5-5 and TRBJ2-1, with 10 bases matching TRBD1. V lost 2 bases and J lost 3; bases outside the gene matches: 8. This CDR3 region has 17 residues. Germline V gene sequence: CDR1 SGHKS, CDR2 YYEKEE (reference sequence). The DNA for the CDR3 is TGTGCCAGCAGCTTAAGTTTCGGGACAGGGGTCTACAATGAGCAGTTCTTC. Translating it yields CASSLSFGTGVYNEQFF.